Below, one T cell receptor beta chain is given with its context. Its antigen is unknown. No quality values exist for individual bases; no much larger clone is one base distant. Sorted T cell subsets were CFSE-labeled and co-cultured for roughly five days with allogeneic regulatory or mature dendritic cells at a 1:10 DC:T ratio. FACS was used to sort naive T cells as CD45RA+ cells and memory T cells as CD45RO+ CD4+ or CD8+ cells. T cells for TCR sequencing came from a couple of healthy control subjects. The Qiagen DNeasy Blood & Tissue Kit was used for extraction of genomic DNA. Multiplexed two-step PCR with Vbeta-specific forward primers and Jbeta-specific reverse primers was used to amplify TCRbeta CDR3 regions. Through the immunoSEQ service, the TCRbeta libraries were run on an Illumina instrument for sequencing. The study's own analysis went as follows. IMGT annotation was used to assign V, D and J genes, and synthetic CDR3 analogues were used to correct counts for multiplex PCR bias. In the immunoSEQ Analyzer, repertoire clonality was calculated as one minus the normalized Shannon entropy. Clonal expansion was defined by Fisher's exact test with Benjamini-Hochberg false discovery rate control, using two-tailed P<0.01. TCRdb obtained this table from immuneACCESS and retained in-frame rearrangements with V and J assigned. These tables miss some clones; where compared with another copy, unresolved V genes account for less than half of the shortfall, and the remainder is unexplained. The V and J calls and clone size were taken over from that table, and D and trimming were inferred from the DNA. Recorded for this sample are about 10,000 clones; around three fifths of them occurred a single time. The top ten hold roughly 0.62% of the sample.

The entry originates in a study of regulatory dendritic cells for organ transplantation (dated by TCRdb to 2016 to 2017). Some background on the complete study: Monocytes were cultured with vitamin D3 on days 0 and 4 and with IL-10 on day 4 to generate regulatory dendritic cells. TCRbeta repertoires were sequenced from sorted naive and memory CD4+ and CD8+ T cells before and after allostimulation with regulatory or mature dendritic cells. On day 6, LPS was added to the DC cultures so that the response of the DCs to a potent maturation-inducing agent could be evaluated.

The CDR3 goes from the cysteine to the phenylalanine over 18 residues. Only the CDR3 DNA is retained, 54 bases long and in frame from the first base. CDR1 and CDR2 are read off the germline V gene (reference sequence) as SEHNR and FQNEAQ. V and J are trimmed by 1 base and 0 bases, and the gene matches miss 12 bases of the junction. What the authors observed across the whole study: In both subjects, allostimulation led to expansion of memory CD8+ clones, although regulatory dendritic cells appeared to cause more limited expansion than mature dendritic cells did. Of the resting subsets, memory CD8+ T cells had the largest number of alloreactive TCR clonotypes. Only a couple of subjects were sequenced, and considerable between-individual heterogeneity in the alloreactive memory CD8+ T cell pool was noted by the authors. Naive CD4+ and CD8+ T cells showed highly diverse repertoires, whereas memory cells were less diverse and memory CD8+ cells were the most oligoclonal.

In this chain, TRBV7-9 is recombined with TRBJ2-7; 7 middle bases align to TRBD1. Source material: naive CD4+ T cells from blood cultured with dendritic cells. Interpreted using the paper, the cell subset or site label stands for: CD45RA+ naive T cells. The source of this sequence is a human donor in good health. The DNA sequence follows: TGTGCCAGCAGCTTAGGTCAAGGGAACAGGGGCCACTCCTACGAGCAGTACTTC. Its protein is CASSLGQGNRGHSYEQYF.